A single sample gave rise to the 19 T cell receptor beta chains below, sequenced in a study of OX40 agonist ivuxolimab in advanced cancers. Produced via immunoSEQ multiplex PCR; TCRdb's table is partial and in-frame only. The sample holds tens of thousands of clones; roughly nine tenths are singletons and the top ten take approximately 2.9%. The specimen comprised CD4+ or CD8+ T cells sorted from blood, sampled in a trial of the OX40 agonist ivuxolimab. The receptors derive from an adult with an advanced solid tumor such as melanoma, head and neck, liver or kidney cancer.

The chain uses TRBV7-9 and TRBJ2-2; a weak D match, TRBD2 (5 bases). CDR3 size: 16 residues. The ends were cut back, 1 base at V and 6 bases at J, with 15 bases in the middle. The V gene's germline CDR1 is SEHNR and CDR2 FQNEAQ (reference sequence). The CDR3 DNA is TGTGCCAGCAGCTTAGGGCGGGCGGCACACCCCGGGGAGCTGTTTTTT. It specifies CASSLGRAAHPGELFF.

This sequence joins TRBV27 and TRBJ2-5, with TRBD1 identical over 7 bases. The J segment lost 7 bases and the V segment lost 8 bases, leaving 10 bases of the junction unmatched. CDR1 MNHEY and CDR2 SMNVEV come from the germline V gene (reference sequence). CDR3 length: 13 residues. The CDR3 region is CASLRQGVATQYF. DNA for the CDR3: TGTGCCAGCCTTAGACAGGGTGTTGCGACCCAGTACTTC.

The chain has TRBV19 and TRBJ2-2; unclear D gene. The CDR3 is made up of 14 amino acids. The germline CDR1 and CDR2 sequences are LNHDA and SQIVND (reference sequence). V was clipped by 5 bases and J by 6 bases, with 13 bases between them. CDR3 in amino acids: CASSARFRAGELFF. The DNA for the CDR3 is TGTGCCAGTAGTGCGAGGTTTCGGGCCGGGGAGCTGTTTTTT.

The CDR3 protein is CASSSGSRRHGYTF. The DNA of the CDR3 is TGTGCCAGCAGTTCCGGTTCCCGGAGGCATGGCTACACCTTC. The chain employs TRBV6-1 and TRBJ1-2; no reliable D call. CDR1 and CDR2 from the germline V gene are MNHNS and SASEGT. This CDR3 is built from 14 residues. Trimming took off 5 bases at V and 6 bases at J, with 16 bases between the two ends.

The chain links TRBV5-5 to TRBJ1-1; D may be TRBD1 (5 bases). V shed 3 bases and J shed 1 base, with 10 bases lying between them. This CDR3 spans 14 amino acids. CDR1 and CDR2 (germline): SGHKS, YYEKEE (reference sequence). Here the CDR3 DNA reads TGTGCCAGCAGCTACACAGGTCGGAACACTGAAGCTTTCTTT. Protein: CASSYTGRNTEAFF.

This clone is deemed medium-sized. V gene TRBV2 combines with J gene TRBJ2-7; a weak D match, TRBD1 (7 bases). The germline V and J ends were trimmed by 8 bases and 5 bases, with 13 bases remaining between them. This CDR3 spans 12 amino acids. Germline CDR1 and CDR2: SNHLY and FYNNEI. The CDR3 sequence is CASAQGGHEQYF. The DNA for the CDR3 is TGTGCCAGCGCCCAGGGGGGCCACGAGCAGTACTTC.

The table lists this clone with a few counts. The rearrangement links TRBV29-1 to TRBJ1-4, with D unclear. CDR1 is SQVTM, CDR2 ANQGSEA, per germline. The ends were cut back, 7 bases at V and 7 bases at J, with 13 bases in the middle. The CDR3 sequence is 12 residues long. CDR3 coding DNA: TGCAGCGGAGAGATGGGTGGTGAAAAACTGTTTTTT. Its translation is CSGEMGGEKLFF.

Only one count was recorded for this clone. This chain links TRBV5-4 with TRBJ2-7, with D maybe TRBD1 (7 bases). From germline, CDR1 is SGHNT and CDR2 YYREEE (reference sequence). This CDR3 region has 14 residues. Trimming shortened V by 3 bases and J by 7 bases, and 17 bases separated the two germline ends. The CDR3 sequence is CASSWAGGMEEQYF. The CDR3 DNA reads as TGTGCCAGCAGCTGGGCAGGGGGGATGGAAGAGCAGTACTTC. The full variable domain, in which reference TRBV5-4 and TRBJ2-7 provide the parts outside the CDR3, is ETGVTQSPTHLIKTRGQQVTLRCSSQSGHNTVSWYQQALGQGPQFIFQYYREEENGRGNFPPRFSGLQFPNYSSELNVNALELDDSALYLCASSWAGGMEEQYFGPGTRLTVT.

V usage is TRBV7-2 and J usage is TRBJ2-7; D ambiguous. CDR1 and CDR2 (germline): SGHTA, FQGNSA. V was cut by 1 base and J by 1 base, with 11 bases left in between. The CDR3 has 15 amino acids. CDR3 in amino acids: CASSLGPAWSYEQYF. The CDR3 DNA reads TGTGCCAGCAGCTTAGGGCCAGCGTGGTCCTACGAGCAGTACTTC.

The V gene is TRBV18, the J gene TRBJ1-2, with 8 bases fitting TRBD1. Germline V gene data show CDR1 as KGHSH and CDR2 as LQKENI. There are 13 residues in the CDR3. V lost 5 bases to trimming and J lost 6 bases; unmatched junction nucleotides: 5. This CDR3 is CASSGLQGDGYTF. The CDR3, as DNA: TGTGCCAGCTCAGGCCTACAGGGGGATGGCTACACCTTC.

V usage is TRBV7-2 and J usage is TRBJ1-5; perhaps TRBD1 as D (5 bases). The CDR3 extends over 15 amino acids. CDR1 and CDR2 from the germline V gene are SGHTA and FQGNSA. V lost 1 base to trimming and J lost 3 bases, with 10 bases between them. CDR3 nucleotides: TGTGCCAGCAGCTTAGAGGGGAATAACAATCAGCCCCAGCATTTT. This gives the protein CASSLEGNNNQPQHF.

This clone was detected only once. This chain uses TRBV18 with TRBJ2-6; D ambiguous. This CDR3 comprises 15 residues. Trimming shortened V by 3 bases and J by 1 base, and 7 bases separated the two germline ends. Germline loops: CDR1 KGHSH, CDR2 LQKENI. Here the CDR3 DNA reads TGTGCCAGCTCACCGGTTGTTTCTGGGGCCAACGTCCTGACTTTC. Translation: CASSPVVSGANVLTF.

V and J are TRBV7-2 and TRBJ2-2, with TRBD2 matching over 10 bases. The CDR3 contains 19 residues. J was trimmed by 7 bases and V by 4 bases; bases with no gene match: 18. Germline V gene sequence: CDR1 SGHTA, CDR2 FQGNSA. CDR3 in DNA: TGTGCCAGCAGCTACCGGGTAGCGGGGGGCCCCCCGGTAGGCGGGGAGCTGTTTTTT. Its protein is CASSYRVAGGPPVGGELFF.

The chain couples TRBV23-1 to TRBJ2-7, with 9 bases that match TRBD1. TRBV23-1 is flagged as an ORF with uncertain function. Unmatched junction bases numbered 6, after V lost 7 bases and J lost 5 bases. CDR3 size: 13 residues. In DNA, the CDR3 is TGCGCCAGCACCTTGGACAGGGGCCACGAGCAGTACTTC. Its protein product is CASTLDRGHEQYF.

The chain combines TRBV7-2 with TRBJ2-7; no firm D call. This CDR3 is 13 amino acids long. Trimming took 5 bases from V and 4 from J, leaving 12 bases between them. Germline CDR1 reads SGHTA; CDR2 reads FQGNSA. The CDR3 sequence is CASSLNGQYEQYF. In DNA form, the CDR3 reads TGTGCCAGCAGCCTCAACGGGCAATACGAGCAGTACTTC.

The chain joins TRBV28 to TRBJ2-3; D gene uncertain. In germline, CDR1 is MDHEN, CDR2 SYDVKM. The V gene lost 11 bases and the J gene lost 2 bases, with 11 bases spanning the gap. The CDR3 runs 12 residues. CDR3 residues: CAGMGSTDTQYF. The CDR3, as DNA: TGTGCCGGCATGGGGTCCACAGATACGCAGTATTTT.

This rearrangement joins TRBV28 to TRBJ1-2; TRBD1 aligns across 8 bases. Germline-derived CDR1 and CDR2 are MDHEN and SYDVKM. J gave up 2 bases and V 4 bases, and 6 bases lay outside the gene matches. The CDR3 length is 15 residues. The CDR3 is CASSSTGTGNYGYTF. The CDR3 DNA reads TGTGCCAGCAGTTCCACCGGGACAGGCAACTATGGCTACACCTTC.

The chain recombines TRBV11-2 with TRBJ1-1, with D hard to call. Germline V gene lookup returns CDR1 SGHAT and CDR2 FQNNGV. V was clipped by 1 base and J by 3 bases, with 9 bases between them. CDR3 length: 14 amino acids. CDR3 loop: CASSLVRRYTEAFF. The CDR3 nucleotides read TGTGCCAGCAGCTTAGTCCGCCGATACACTGAAGCTTTCTTT.

The rearrangement uses TRBV19 and TRBJ2-2; no clear D gene. Per the germline V gene, CDR1 is LNHDA and CDR2 is SQIVND (reference sequence). The CDR3 totals 14 residues. V lost 5 bases and J 2 bases, leaving 9 bases between the germline ends. In DNA, the CDR3 is TGTGCCAGTAGTTTTCAGCTTAACACCGGGGAGCTGTTTTTT. It codes for CASSFQLNTGELFF.